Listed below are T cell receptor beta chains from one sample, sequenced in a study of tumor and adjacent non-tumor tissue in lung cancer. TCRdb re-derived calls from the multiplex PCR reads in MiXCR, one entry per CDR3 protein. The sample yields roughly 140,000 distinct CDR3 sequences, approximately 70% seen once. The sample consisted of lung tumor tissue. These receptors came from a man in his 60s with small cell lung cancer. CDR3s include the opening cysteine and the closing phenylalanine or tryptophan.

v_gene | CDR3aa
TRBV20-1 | CSARAGHNEQFF
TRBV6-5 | CASSFSVRDTQYF
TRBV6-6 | CVSLQGVHQPQHF
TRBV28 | CASESSRDMVYEQYF
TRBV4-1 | CASSRVPGLAGGNTRELFF
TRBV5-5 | CASMGGTGPNVLTF
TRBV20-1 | CSAWDGGVQPQHF
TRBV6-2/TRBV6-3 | CASTLRGSGDTIYF
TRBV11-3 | CASRPSWRAYNEQLF
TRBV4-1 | CASSRGTASSYEQYF
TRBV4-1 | CASSRTGGSSQPQHF
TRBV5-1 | CASSLTPLAGTNEQFF
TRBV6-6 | CASKRGEGLGNQPQHF
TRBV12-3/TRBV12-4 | CASSPQGSSYNEQFF
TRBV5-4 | CASSLAGQGFVTQYF
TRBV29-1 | CIVRLGDTQYF
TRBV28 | CASSSDRVDTGELFF
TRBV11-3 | CASSLAMAWDPKREQYF
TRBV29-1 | CSVALEGFRETQYF
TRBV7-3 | CASSQGQEGTQYF
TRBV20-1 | CSAIHGGGRNNEQFF
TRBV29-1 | CSATGGGTNEKLFF